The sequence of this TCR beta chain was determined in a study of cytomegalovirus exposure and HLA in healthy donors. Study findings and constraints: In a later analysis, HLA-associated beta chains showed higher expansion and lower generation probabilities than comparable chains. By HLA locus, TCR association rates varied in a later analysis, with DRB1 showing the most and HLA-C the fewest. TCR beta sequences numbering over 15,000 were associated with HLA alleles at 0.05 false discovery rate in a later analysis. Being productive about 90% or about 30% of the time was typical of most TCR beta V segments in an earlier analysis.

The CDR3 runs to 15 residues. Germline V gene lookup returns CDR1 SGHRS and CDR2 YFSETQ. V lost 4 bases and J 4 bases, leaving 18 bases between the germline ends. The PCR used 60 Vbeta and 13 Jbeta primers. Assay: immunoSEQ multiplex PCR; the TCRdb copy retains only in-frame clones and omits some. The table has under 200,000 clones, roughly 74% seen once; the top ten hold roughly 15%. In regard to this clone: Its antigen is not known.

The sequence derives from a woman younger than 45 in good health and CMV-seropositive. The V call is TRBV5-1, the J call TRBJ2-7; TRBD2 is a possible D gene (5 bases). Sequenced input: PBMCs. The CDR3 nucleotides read TGCGCCAGCAGCGGTACAAGCGGAAAGAGATACGAGCAGTACTTC. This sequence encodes CASSGTSGKRYEQYF.